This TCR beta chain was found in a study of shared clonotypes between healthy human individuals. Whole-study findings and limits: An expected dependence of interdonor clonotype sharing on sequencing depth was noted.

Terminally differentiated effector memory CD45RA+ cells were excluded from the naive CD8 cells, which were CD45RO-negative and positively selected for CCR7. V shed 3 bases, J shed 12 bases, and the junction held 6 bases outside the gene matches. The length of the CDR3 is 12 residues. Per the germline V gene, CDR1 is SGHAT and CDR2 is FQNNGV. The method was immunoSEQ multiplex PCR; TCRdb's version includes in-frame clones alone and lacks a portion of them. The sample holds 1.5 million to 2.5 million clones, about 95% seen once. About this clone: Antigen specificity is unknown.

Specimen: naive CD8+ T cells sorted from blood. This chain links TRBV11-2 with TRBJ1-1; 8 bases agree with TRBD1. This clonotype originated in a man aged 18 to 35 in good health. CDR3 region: CASSLEDRASFF. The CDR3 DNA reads TGTGCCAGCAGCTTGGAGGACAGGGCTTCTTTCTTT.